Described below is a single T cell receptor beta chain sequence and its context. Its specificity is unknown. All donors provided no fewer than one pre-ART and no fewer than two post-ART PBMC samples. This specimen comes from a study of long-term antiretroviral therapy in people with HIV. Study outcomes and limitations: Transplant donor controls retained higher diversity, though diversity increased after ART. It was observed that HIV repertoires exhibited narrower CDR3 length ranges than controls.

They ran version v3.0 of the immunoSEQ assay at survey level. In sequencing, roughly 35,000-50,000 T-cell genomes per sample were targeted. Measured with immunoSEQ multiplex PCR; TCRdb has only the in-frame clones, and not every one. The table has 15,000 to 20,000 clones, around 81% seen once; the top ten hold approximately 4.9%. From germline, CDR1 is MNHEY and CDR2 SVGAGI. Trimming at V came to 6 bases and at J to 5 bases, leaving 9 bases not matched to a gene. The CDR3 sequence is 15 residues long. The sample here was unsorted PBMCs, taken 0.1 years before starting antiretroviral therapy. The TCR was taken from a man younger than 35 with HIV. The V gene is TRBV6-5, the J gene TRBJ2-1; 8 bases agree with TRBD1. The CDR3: CASSWQDRAHNEQFF. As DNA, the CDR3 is TGTGCCAGCAGCTGGCAGGACAGGGCGCACAATGAGCAGTTCTTC.